The rows below give T cell receptor beta chains drawn from one sample of a study of blood T cell repertoires in COVID-19. Data came from immunoSEQ multiplex PCR; TCRdb stores just in-frame clones and leaves some out. The table lists some 400,000 clones, 80% to 95% of them singletons. Sequenced sample: PBMCs or T cells enriched from blood (not recorded which). The receptors were gathered from a woman aged 40 to 49 who had been exposed to COVID-19. CDR3s include the opening cysteine and the closing phenylalanine or tryptophan. The order of the fields is V gene, CDR3 protein.

>TRBV20-1
CSAPEGTGYTF
>TRBV6-5
CASRVRGGTEAFF
>TRBV18
CASSPLTGDMNTEAFF
>TRBV7-2
CASSSGLGQETQYF
>TRBV19
CASSQGQLSNQPQHF
>TRBV7-6
CASSSGTQSRYSPLHF
>TRBV20-1
CSARGPGEAFF
>TRBV11-3
CASSLDRGGGYTF
>TRBV27
CASRRGGRSGYTF
>TRBV18
CASSPGQGKGSYEQYF
>TRBV7-8
CASSLEFGGYDYGYTF
>TRBV14
CASSQDPISGNTIYF
>TRBV7-2
CASSLTRGTYEQYF
>TRBV6-5
CASSRTTRGGDGYTF
>TRBV6-1
CASSGRIWTTGNTIYF
>TRBV5-6
CASSLDGRRNTEAFF
>TRBV20-1
CSASLPLRRLQETQYF
>TRBV29-1
CSVEQGVGYGYTF
>TRBV28
CASTVPGELFF
>TRBV7-9
CASSRIQVFTDTQYF
>TRBV7-8
CASSPRGGGLDGYTF
>TRBV4-1
CASSTTSTDTQYF
>TRBV29-1
CSVSPGTEAFF
>TRBV4-1
CASSLRGQGPDEQYF
>TRBV2
CASTLGSQGHTQYF
>TRBV3-1/TRBV3-2
CASSQEVKRTSSYEQYF
>TRBV5-4
CASSKSGDTEAFF
>TRBV27
CASSSSTEYEQYF
>TRBV3-1/TRBV3-2
CASSPNQFGGRTEAFF
>TRBV6-5
CASSYGTGRPEAFF
>TRBV24-1
CATSDRGQDEQYF
>TRBV9
CASSPGTF
>TRBV5-4
CASSDSGATEQYF
>TRBV6-1
CASSERTSGGGEQFF
>TRBV7-2
CASSLATAWPGEQYF
>TRBV25-1
CASSDLTRGTTNEKLFF
>TRBV5-4
CASSPRLAGLGDTQYF
>TRBV3-1/TRBV3-2
CASSSRGETDTQYF
>TRBV7-8
CASSLNQARNQPQHF
>TRBV7-8
CASSSRDRILAKNIQYF
>TRBV30
CAWGPWADTQYF
>TRBV27
CASSPTRTGGSSYEQYF
>TRBV30
CAWSEQDNQPQHF
>TRBV12-5
CASGPGGVNYGYTF
>TRBV7-9
CASSPRTGRYNEQFF
>TRBV7-2
CASSPQQGSRGYTF
>TRBV6-5
CASRQGVSGNEQFF
>TRBV11-1
CASSYTRPDTQYF
>TRBV5-8
CASSLTQGILPQHF
>TRBV7-3
CASSWTSGGSDTQYF
>TRBV5-1
CASGERQGWDSPLHF
>TRBV28
CASTTRRTGVYGYTF